The 2 T cell receptor beta chains reported below all come from one sample, sequenced in a study of T cell responses to AZD1222 COVID-19 vaccine. TCRdb keeps only in-frame clones here, not all; method: immunoSEQ multiplex PCR. Here the sample spans 53,000 or so clones, roughly 84% being singletons. The starting material was peripheral blood, obtained on day 0 of AZD1222 vaccination. These receptors came from an adult in good health.

V usage is TRBV10-3 and J usage is TRBJ2-1; 16 bases are a match to TRBD2. Germline assignment: CDR1 ENHRY and CDR2 SYGVKD. After removal of 6 bases from V and 8 bases from J, the junction contained 13 bases not matched to a gene. The CDR3 is made up of 18 amino acids. This CDR3 reads CAISLGLAGGPEDHEQFF. CDR3 bases: TGTGCCATCAGCTTGGGACTAGCGGGAGGGCCAGAGGATCATGAGCAGTTCTTC.

By frequency in the sample, this clone is medium-sized. In DNA form, the CDR3 reads TGTGCCAGCAGTCAAAGGGACGGCTATGGCTACACCTTC. This encodes CASSQRDGYGYTF. V and J are TRBV6-5 and TRBJ1-2, with a possible D match to TRBD1 (5 bases). The length of the CDR3 is 13 residues. V lost 5 bases and J 4 bases, leaving 11 bases between the germline ends. The V gene's germline CDR1 is MNHEY and CDR2 SVGAGI.